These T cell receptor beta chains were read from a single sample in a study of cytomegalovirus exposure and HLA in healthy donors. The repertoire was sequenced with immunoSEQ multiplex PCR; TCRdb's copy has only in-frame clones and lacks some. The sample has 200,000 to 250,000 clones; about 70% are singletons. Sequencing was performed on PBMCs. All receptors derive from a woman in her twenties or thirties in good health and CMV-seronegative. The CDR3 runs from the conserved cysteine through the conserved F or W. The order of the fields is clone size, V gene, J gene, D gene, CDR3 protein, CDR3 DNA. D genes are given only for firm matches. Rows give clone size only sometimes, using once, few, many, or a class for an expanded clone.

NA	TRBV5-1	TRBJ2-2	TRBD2	CASRSGSGPGELFF	TGCGCCAGCAGGAGCGGGAGCGGCCCCGGGGAGCTGTTTTTT
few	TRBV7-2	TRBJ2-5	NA	CASSPLTGETQYF	TGTGCCAGCAGCCCGCTGACTGGAGAGACCCAGTACTTC
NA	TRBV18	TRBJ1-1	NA	CASSPQGGDTEAFF	TGTGCCAGCTCACCACAGGGGGGGGACACTGAAGCTTTCTTT
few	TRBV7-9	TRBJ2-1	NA	CSSSLAQNEQFF	TGTTCCAGCAGCTTAGCACAGAATGAGCAGTTCTTC
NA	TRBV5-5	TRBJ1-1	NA	CASYREKDTEAFF	TGTGCCAGCTACCGGGAGAAGGACACTGAAGCTTTCTTT
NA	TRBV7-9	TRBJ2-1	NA	CASRTTPSSYNEQFF	TGTGCCAGCAGGACAACTCCGAGCTCCTACAATGAGCAGTTCTTC
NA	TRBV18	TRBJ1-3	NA	CASSGSEGVSGNTIYF	TGTGCCAGCTCAGGATCAGAGGGAGTCTCTGGAAACACCATATATTTT
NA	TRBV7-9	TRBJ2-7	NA	CASSSAGIGPYEQYF	TGTGCCAGCAGCTCCGCCGGGATAGGTCCCTACGAGCAGTACTTC
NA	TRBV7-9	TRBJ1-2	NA	CASSLALANSGYTF	TGTGCCAGCAGCTTAGCGCTGGCAAACAGTGGCTACACCTTC
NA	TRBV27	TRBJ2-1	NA	CASSIARGHNEQFF	TGTGCCAGCAGTATAGCTCGGGGTCACAATGAGCAGTTCTTC
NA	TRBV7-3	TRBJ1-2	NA	CASSPGAGSGYTF	TGTGCCAGCAGCCCAGGGGCTGGATCGGGCTACACCTTC
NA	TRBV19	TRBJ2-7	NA	CASSIAPPTEQYF	TGTGCCAGTAGTATAGCCCCTCCGACTGAGCAGTACTTC
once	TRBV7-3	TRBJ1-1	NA	CASSYAGGGGTEAFF	TGTGCCAGCAGCTACGCCGGGGGGGGCGGCACTGAAGCTTTCTTT
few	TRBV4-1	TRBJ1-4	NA	CASSPVRDLELFF	TGCGCCAGCAGCCCAGTCAGGGACTTAGAACTGTTTTTT
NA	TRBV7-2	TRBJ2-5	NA	CASSLAAGLKETQYF	TGTGCCAGCAGCTTAGCGGCGGGCCTAAAAGAGACCCAGTACTTC
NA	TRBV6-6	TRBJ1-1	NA	CASSYSKAPAEAFF	TGTGCCAGCAGTTACTCGAAAGCTCCTGCTGAAGCTTTCTTT
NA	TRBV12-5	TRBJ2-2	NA	CASGQANTGELFF	TGTGCTAGTGGTCAGGCGAACACCGGGGAGCTGTTTTTT
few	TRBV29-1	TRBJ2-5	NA	CSTRQETQYF	TGCAGCACGAGGCAAGAGACCCAGTACTTC
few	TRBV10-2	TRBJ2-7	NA	CASSLLVPSYEQYF	TGCGCCAGCAGTTTGCTAGTCCCATCCTACGAGCAGTACTTC
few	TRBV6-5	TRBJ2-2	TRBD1	CASSPSRTGTGELFF	TGTGCCAGCAGCCCCTCAAGGACAGGGACCGGGGAGCTGTTTTTT
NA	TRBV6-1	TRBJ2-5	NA	CASSTLASETQYF	TGTGCCAGCAGTACTCTAGCATCAGAGACCCAGTACTTC
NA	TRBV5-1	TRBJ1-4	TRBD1	CASSVGQGFEKLFF	TGTGCCAGCAGCGTGGGACAGGGCTTCGAAAAACTGTTTTTT
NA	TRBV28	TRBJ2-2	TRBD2	CASRFPAGRGTGELFF	TGTGCCAGCAGGTTCCCGGCAGGGAGGGGCACCGGGGAGCTGTTTTTT
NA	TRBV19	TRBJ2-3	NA	CASLGADTQYF	TGTGCCAGTCTGGGGGCGGATACGCAGTATTTT
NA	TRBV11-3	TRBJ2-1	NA	CASTEYNEQFF	TGTGCCAGCACAGAATACAATGAGCAGTTCTTC
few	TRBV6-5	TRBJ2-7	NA	CASSYRGNYEQYF	TGTGCCAGCAGTTACAGGGGGAACTACGAGCAGTACTTC
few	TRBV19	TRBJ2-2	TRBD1	CASQGVVAGELFF	TGTGCCTCTCAGGGGGTAGTGGCCGGGGAGCTGTTTTTT
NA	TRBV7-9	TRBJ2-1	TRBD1	CASSLERDRGRNEQFF	TGTGCCAGCAGCTTAGAGAGGGACAGGGGACGGAATGAGCAGTTCTTC
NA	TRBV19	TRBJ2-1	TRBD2	CASSETSGTLFF	TGTGCCAGTTCAGAGACTAGCGGGACGCTCTTCTTC
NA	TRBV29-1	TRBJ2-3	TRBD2	CSVEPSGSTDTQYF	TGCAGCGTTGAACCTAGCGGGTCCACAGATACGCAGTATTTT
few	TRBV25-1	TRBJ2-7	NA	CASSDRQGYEQYF	TGTGCCAGCAGTGATCGGCAGGGGTACGAGCAGTACTTC
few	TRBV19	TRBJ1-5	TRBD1	CASSHQGANGNQPQHF	TGTGCCAGTAGTCATCAGGGGGCGAATGGCAATCAGCCCCAGCATTTT
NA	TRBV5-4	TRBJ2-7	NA	CASNFGGNEQYF	TGTGCCAGCAACTTCGGGGGTAACGAGCAGTACTTC
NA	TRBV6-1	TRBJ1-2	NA	CASSEAAENYGYTF	TGTGCCAGCAGTGAAGCTGCGGAAAACTATGGCTACACCTTC
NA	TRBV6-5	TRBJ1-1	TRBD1	CASSYSRQGVSEAFF	TGTGCCAGCAGTTACTCACGACAGGGAGTCTCTGAAGCTTTCTTT
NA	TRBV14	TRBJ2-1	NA	CASSLAGEQFF	TGTGCCAGCAGCCTAGCTGGGGAGCAGTTCTTC
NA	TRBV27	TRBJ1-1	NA	CASSQEQGSERLAFF	TGTGCCAGCAGTCAAGAACAGGGTTCTGAGCGTCTAGCTTTCTTT
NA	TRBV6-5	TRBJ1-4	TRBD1	CASSSDRGVGEKLFF	TGTGCCAGCAGCTCGGACAGGGGGGTCGGTGAAAAACTGTTTTTT
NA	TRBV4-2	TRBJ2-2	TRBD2	CASSQKSASGGGTTGELFF	TGTGCCAGCAGCCAGAAGTCGGCTAGCGGGGGGGGAACCACTGGGGAGCTGTTTTTT
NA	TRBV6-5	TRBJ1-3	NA	CASSYSVQSSGNTIYF	TGTGCCAGCAGTTACTCGGTACAGAGCTCTGGAAACACCATATATTTT
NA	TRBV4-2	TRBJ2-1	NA	CASSQEPGQWDNEQFF	TGTGCCAGCAGCCAAGAACCAGGACAGTGGGACAATGAGCAGTTCTTC
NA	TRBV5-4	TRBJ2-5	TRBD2	CASSPPTTLAGGETQYF	TGTGCCAGCAGCCCACCTACCACACTAGCGGGGGGGGAGACCCAGTACTTC
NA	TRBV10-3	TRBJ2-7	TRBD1	CAITGTGEAYEQYF	TGTGCCATCACCGGGACAGGTGAGGCTTACGAGCAGTACTTC
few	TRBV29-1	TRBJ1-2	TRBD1	CSVKDRAGYGYTF	TGCAGCGTTAAGGACAGGGCAGGCTATGGCTACACCTTC
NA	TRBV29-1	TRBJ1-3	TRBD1	CSVMGQGSGNTIYF	TGCAGCGTTATGGGACAGGGATCTGGAAACACCATATATTTT
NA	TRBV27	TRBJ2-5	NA	CASSLLGTVYETQYF	TGTGCCAGCAGTTTATTAGGTACAGTGTACGAGACCCAGTACTTC
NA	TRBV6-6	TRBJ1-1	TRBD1	CASSDGTDLNTEAFF	TGTGCCAGCAGTGACGGGACAGATCTGAACACTGAAGCTTTCTTT
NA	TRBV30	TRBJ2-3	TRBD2	CAWSVPRGTSTDTQYF	TGTGCCTGGAGTGTACCGCGGGGGACTAGCACAGATACGCAGTATTTT
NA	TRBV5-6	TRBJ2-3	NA	CASSLSSPDTQYF	TGTGCCAGCAGCTTGAGTAGTCCGGATACGCAGTATTTT